The entry that follows covers one T cell receptor (beta chain) sequence. What it binds is unknown. Per the original methods: ImmunoSEQ yielded junction-only sequences lacking quality scores, so filtering differed. Generated by immunoSEQ multiplex PCR, the TCRdb table keeps only in-frame clones and is missing some. That table furnishes V, J and clone size, whereas the DNA furnished D and trimming. There are about 980,000 clones in the sample; roughly 72% occur only once, and approximately 1.5% lies in the top ten. In germline, CDR1 is SGHNT, CDR2 YYREEE (reference sequence). The CDR3 extends over 15 amino acids. The V end lost 2 bases, the J end lost 4 bases, and 15 bases lay between the germline ends. The sample comes from a study of shared clonotypes between healthy human individuals. Whole-study findings and limits: Rarefaction gave evidence that sorted-subset sequencing remained incomplete despite large depth. Generation of non-shared clonotypes was less probable than generation of clonotypes shared by all four donors. It was observed that 5% to 6% of naive CD4 clonotypes were shared across several donors.

This chain joins TRBV5-4 and TRBJ2-5; D may match TRBD1 or TRBD2 (5 bases each). The TCR comes from a man aged 18-30 years in good health. The sample comprised memory CD4+ T cells sorted from blood. The subset denotes: CD45RA-negative fraction. CDR3 sequence reads: CASSFGAGGRETQYF. CDR3 nucleotide sequence: TGTGCCAGCAGCTTCGGGGCGGGCGGCCGAGAGACCCAGTACTTC.